This T cell receptor (beta chain) was retrieved from a study of CD8 T cells in Susac syndrome. TEMRA cells were FACS-enriched, with CD8+ and CD4+ T cells isolated negatively. The germline V gene has CDR1 LGHDT and CDR2 YNNKEL (reference sequence). J was trimmed by 3 bases and V by 6 bases; bases with no gene match: 10. This CDR3 contains 15 residues. Random hexamers served to reverse transcribe about 0.5 to 1 ug RNA. A single record per CDR3 protein comes from TCRdb applying MiXCR to the immunoSEQ multiplex PCR reads. Of about 180,000 distinct CDR3 sequences listed, 93% are singletons. The TCR comes from a human donor with multiple sclerosis. V and J are TRBV3-1 and TRBJ2-7; TRBD2 agrees at 8 bases. The specimen sequenced was CD4+ T cells from PBMCs. CDR3 amino acids: CASSPRLAGLYEQYF. DNA for the CDR3: TGTGCCAGCAGTCCCCGGCTAGCGGGTCTCTACGAGCAGTACTTC.